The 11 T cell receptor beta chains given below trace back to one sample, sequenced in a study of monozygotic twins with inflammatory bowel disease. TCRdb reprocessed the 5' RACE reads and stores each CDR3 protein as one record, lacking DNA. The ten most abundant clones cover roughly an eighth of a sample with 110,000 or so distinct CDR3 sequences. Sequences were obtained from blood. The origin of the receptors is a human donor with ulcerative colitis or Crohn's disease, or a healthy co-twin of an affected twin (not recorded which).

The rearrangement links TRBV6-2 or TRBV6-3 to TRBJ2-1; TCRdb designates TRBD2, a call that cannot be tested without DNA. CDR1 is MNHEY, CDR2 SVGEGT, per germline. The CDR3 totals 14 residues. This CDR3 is CASSYSNSGSEQFF.

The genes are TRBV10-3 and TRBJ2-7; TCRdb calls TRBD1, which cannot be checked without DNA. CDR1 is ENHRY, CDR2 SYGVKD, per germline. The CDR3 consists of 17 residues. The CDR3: CAISESEIGDRDHEQYF.

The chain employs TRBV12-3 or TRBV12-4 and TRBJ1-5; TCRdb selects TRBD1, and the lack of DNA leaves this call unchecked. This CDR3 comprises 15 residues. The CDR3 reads CASSLGTGGAKPQHF.

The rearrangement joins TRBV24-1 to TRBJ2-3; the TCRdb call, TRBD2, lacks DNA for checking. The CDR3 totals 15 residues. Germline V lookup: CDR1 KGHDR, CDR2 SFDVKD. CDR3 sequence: CATSDGREITDTQYF.

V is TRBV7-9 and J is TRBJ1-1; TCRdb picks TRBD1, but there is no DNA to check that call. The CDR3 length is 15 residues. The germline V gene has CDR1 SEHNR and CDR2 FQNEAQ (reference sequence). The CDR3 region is CASSPEQGAMTEAFF. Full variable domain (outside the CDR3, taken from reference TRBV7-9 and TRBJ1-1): DTGVSQNPRHKITKRGQNVTFRCDPISEHNRLYWYRQTLGQGPEFLTYFQNEAQLEKSRLLSDRFSAERPKGSFSTLEIQRTEQGDSAMYLCASSPEQGAMTEAFFGQGTRLTVV.

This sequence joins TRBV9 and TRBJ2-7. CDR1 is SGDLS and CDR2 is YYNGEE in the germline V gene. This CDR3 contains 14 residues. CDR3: CASSVGPETYEQYF.

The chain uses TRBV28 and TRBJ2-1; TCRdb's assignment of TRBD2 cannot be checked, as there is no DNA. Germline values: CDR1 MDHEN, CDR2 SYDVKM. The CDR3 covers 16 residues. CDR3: CASRLGAGGLLPEQFF.

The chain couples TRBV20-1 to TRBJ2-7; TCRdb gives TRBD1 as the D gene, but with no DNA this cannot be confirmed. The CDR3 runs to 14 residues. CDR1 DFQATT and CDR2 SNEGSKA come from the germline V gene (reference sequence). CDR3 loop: CSASGGTFNYEQYF.

The CDR3 loop reads CSGRGGGETQYF. This chain links TRBV29-1 with TRBJ2-5; the D gene TCRdb calls, TRBD1, cannot be checked with no DNA. Germline lookup yields CDR1 SQVTM and CDR2 ANQGSEA. The CDR3 has 12 residues.

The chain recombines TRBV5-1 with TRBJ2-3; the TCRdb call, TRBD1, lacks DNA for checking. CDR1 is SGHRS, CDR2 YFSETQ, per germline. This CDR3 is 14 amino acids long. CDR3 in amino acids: CASSRDSSTDTQYF. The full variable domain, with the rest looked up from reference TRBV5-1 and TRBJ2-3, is KAGVTQTPRYLIKTRGQQVTLSCSPISGHRSVSWYQQTPGQGLQFLFEYFSETQRNKGNFPGRFSGRQFSNSRSEMNVSTLELGDSALYLCASSRDSSTDTQYFGPGTRLTVL.

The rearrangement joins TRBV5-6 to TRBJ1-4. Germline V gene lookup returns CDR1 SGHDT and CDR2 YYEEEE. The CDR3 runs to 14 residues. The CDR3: CASSSDRGYGELFF.